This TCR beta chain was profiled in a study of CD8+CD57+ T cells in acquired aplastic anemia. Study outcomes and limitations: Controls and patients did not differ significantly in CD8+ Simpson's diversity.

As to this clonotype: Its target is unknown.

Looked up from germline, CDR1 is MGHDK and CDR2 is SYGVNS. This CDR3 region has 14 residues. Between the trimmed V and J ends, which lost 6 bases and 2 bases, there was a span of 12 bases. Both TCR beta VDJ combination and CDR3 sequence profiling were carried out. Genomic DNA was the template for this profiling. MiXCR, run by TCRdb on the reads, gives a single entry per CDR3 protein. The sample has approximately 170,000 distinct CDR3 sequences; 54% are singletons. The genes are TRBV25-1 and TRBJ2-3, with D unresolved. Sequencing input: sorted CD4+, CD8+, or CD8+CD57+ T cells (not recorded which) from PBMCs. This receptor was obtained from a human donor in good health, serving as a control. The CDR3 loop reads CASRGIRITDTQYF. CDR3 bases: TGTGCCAGCAGGGGAATAAGGATCACAGATACGCAGTATTTT.